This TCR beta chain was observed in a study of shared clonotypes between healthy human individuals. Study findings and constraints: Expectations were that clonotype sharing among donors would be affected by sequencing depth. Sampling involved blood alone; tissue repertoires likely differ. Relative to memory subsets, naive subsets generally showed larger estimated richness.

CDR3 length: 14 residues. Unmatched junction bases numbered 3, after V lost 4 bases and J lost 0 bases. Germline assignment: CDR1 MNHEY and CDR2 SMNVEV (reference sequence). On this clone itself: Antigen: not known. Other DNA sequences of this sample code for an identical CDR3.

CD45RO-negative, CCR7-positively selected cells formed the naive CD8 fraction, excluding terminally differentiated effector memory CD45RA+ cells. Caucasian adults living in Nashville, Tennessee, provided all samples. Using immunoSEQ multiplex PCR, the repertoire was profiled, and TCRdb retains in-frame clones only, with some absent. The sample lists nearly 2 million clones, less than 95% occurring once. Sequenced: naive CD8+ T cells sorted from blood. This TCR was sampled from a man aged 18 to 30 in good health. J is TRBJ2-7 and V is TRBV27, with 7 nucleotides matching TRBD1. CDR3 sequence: CASSSGTASYEQYF. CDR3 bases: TGTGCCAGCAGTTCCGGGACAGCCTCCTACGAGCAGTACTTC.